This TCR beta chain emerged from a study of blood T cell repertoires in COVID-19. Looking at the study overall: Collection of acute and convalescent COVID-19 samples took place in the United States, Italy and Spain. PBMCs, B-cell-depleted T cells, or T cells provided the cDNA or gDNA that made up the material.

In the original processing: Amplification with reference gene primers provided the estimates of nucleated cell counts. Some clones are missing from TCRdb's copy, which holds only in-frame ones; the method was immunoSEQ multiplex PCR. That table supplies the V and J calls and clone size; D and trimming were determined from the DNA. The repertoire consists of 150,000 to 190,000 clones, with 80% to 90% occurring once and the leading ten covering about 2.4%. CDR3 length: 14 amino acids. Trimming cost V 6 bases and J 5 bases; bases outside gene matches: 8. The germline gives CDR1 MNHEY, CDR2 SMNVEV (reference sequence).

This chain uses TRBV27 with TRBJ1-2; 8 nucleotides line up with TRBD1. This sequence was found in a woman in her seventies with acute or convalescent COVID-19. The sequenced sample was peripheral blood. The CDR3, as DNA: TGTGCCAGCAGACGGACAGGGATAGTTTATGGCTACACCTTC. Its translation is CASRRTGIVYGYTF.